A selection of T cell receptor beta chains follows, all from one sample in a study of vaccination and CD4 T cells after COVID-19. TCRdb fed the PCR reads into MiXCR, producing one record per CDR3 protein. The sample contains about 17,000 distinct CDR3 sequences, more than 45% of which appear only once. Their antigens remain unidentified. The sample comprised CD4+ T cells from blood, cultured in vitro. The receptors originated from a human donor who had recovered from COVID-19. Both conserved end residues are part of each CDR3. Fields, in order: V gene, D gene, CDR3 length, J gene, clone size, CDR3 protein, CDR3 DNA. D genes are given only for firm matches. Where a row states a size, it is once, few, many or the class of an expanded clone; other rows omit it.

TRBV7-3,TRBD2,15,TRBJ2-1,-,CASSPNSGRGSYRFF,TGTGCCAGCAGCCCTAATAGCGGGAGGGGGTCGTATCGGTTCTTC
TRBV7-2,TRBD2,14,TRBJ2-5,-,CASSKGLAGVTQYF,TGTGCCAGCAGCAAGGGACTAGCGGGTGTGACCCAGTACTTC
TRBV7-9,-,14,TRBJ1-3,-,CASSSRGSGNTIYF,TGTGCCAGCAGCTCAAGGGGCTCTGGAAACACCATATATTTT
TRBV27,-,14,TRBJ2-5,-,CASSPARFRETQYF,TGTGCCAGCAGTCCCGCTCGATTCAGGGAGACCCAGTACTTC
TRBV6-1,-,15,TRBJ1-2,-,CASSESGYNNYGYTF,TGTGCCAGCAGTGAATCTGGATACAATAACTATGGCTACACCTTC
TRBV6-1,TRBD1,13,TRBJ2-2,-,CASSEDRGRELFF,TGTGCCAGCAGTGAAGACAGGGGGCGGGAGCTGTTTTTT
TRBV5-4,TRBD2,15,TRBJ2-1,-,CASSPTSGRINEQFF,TGTGCCAGCAGTCCGACTAGCGGGAGGATCAATGAGCAGTTCTTC
TRBV6-1,-,15,TRBJ2-7,-,CASTKRPESWYEQYF,TGTGCCAGCACGAAGCGGCCAGAGTCGTGGTACGAGCAGTACTTC
TRBV11-1,-,14,TRBJ2-5,-,CASSPGPAWGTQYF,TGTGCCAGCAGCCCAGGGCCAGCATGGGGGACCCAGTACTTC
TRBV6-1,TRBD1,15,TRBJ2-7,-,CASSEPGQGVYEQYF,TGTGCCAGCAGTGAACCGGGACAGGGGGTCTACGAGCAGTACTTC
TRBV6-1,-,13,TRBJ1-1,large,CASSVGGVTEAFF,TGTGCCAGCAGTGTTGGAGGGGTCACTGAAGCTTTCTTT
TRBV19,-,12,TRBJ1-2,-,CASTEGYYGYTF,TGTGCCAGTACCGAGGGGTACTATGGCTACACCTTC
TRBV6-1,-,13,TRBJ1-2,-,CASSEWADYGYTF,TGTGCCAGCAGTGAATGGGCAGACTATGGCTACACCTTC
TRBV6-1,-,15,TRBJ2-2,-,CASERWTVRTGELFF,TGTGCCAGTGAACGATGGACAGTGAGGACCGGGGAGCTGTTTTTT
TRBV19,TRBD1,14,TRBJ1-2,-,CASSIPGQGYGYTF,TGTGCCAGTAGTATTCCGGGACAGGGATATGGCTACACCTTC